Below are 9 T cell receptor beta chains sequenced from a single sample in a study of T cells in Graves' hyperthyroidism and ophthalmopathy. TCR beta CDR3 regions were amplified from RNA. The HTBI set primed first-round TCR CDR3 RT-PCR. TCRdb independently ran MiXCR on the multiplex PCR reads; one entry per CDR3 protein. The sample carries roughly 290,000 distinct CDR3 sequences, approximately 15% recorded once. Sequences were obtained from blood. These TCRs come from a woman between 40 and 50 years old with Graves' hyperthyroidism.

This chain links TRBV18 with TRBJ2-7; 10 positions agree with TRBD1. The germline V gene encodes CDR1 KGHSH and CDR2 LQKENI. The V and J ends lost 0 bases and 7 bases, in that order; junction bases with no gene match: 9. The CDR3 extends over 16 amino acids. The chain's CDR3 is CASSPPTGQGPSEQYF. Written as DNA, the CDR3 is TGTGCCAGCTCACCACCGACGGGACAGGGGCCGTCGGAGCAGTACTTC.

The chain carries TRBV12-3 or TRBV12-4 and TRBJ2-3; D is ambiguous. This CDR3 region has 18 residues. Trimming removed 0 bases at V and 2 bases at J, with 18 bases between. CDR3 bases: TGTGCCAGCAGTTTAGCGGGAACCTGGCAGATTAACACAGATACGCAGTATTTT. This translates into CASSLAGTWQINTDTQYF.

This clonotype was counted ten times or more. The chain links TRBV12-3 or TRBV12-4 to TRBJ2-1; no firm D call. V was pared by 8 bases and J by 7 bases, with 12 bases between. There are 12 residues in the CDR3. The CDR3 spells CASAVVSNEQFF. CDR3 bases: TGTGCCAGCGCCGTGGTTAGTAATGAGCAGTTCTTC.

This clonotype was seen repeatedly, ten times or more. The CDR3 loop is CASRGGGLAGGNNEQFF. The CDR3 nucleotides are TGTGCCAGCAGGGGGGGGGGACTAGCGGGAGGCAACAATGAGCAGTTCTTC. The chain uses TRBV7-9 and TRBJ2-1; 15 bases align to TRBD2. Trimming took 6 bases from V and 5 from J; bases not matched to a gene: 8. This CDR3 contains 17 residues. Per germline, CDR1 SEHNR and CDR2 FQNEAQ (reference sequence).

The table lists this clonotype with many counts. The gene calls are TRBV11-2 and TRBJ1-2; D may be TRBD1 (5 bases). The ends were cut back, 3 bases at V and 8 bases at J, with 13 bases in the middle. The CDR3 sequence is 13 residues long. CDR1 SGHAT and CDR2 FQNNGV come from the germline V gene. CDR3 in amino acids: CASSLYDRGGYTF. DNA of the CDR3: TGTGCCAGCAGCTTGTACGACAGAGGCGGCTACACCTTC.

The rearrangement uses TRBV6-2 or TRBV6-3 and TRBJ1-1; D call uncertain. CDR3 length: 13 amino acids. The V gene's germline CDR1 is MNHEY and CDR2 SVGEGT. Between the trimmed V and J ends, which lost 3 bases and 1 base, there was a span of 6 bases. As DNA, the CDR3 is TGTGCCAGCAGTTATCGACAGAACACTGAAGCTTTCTTT. It codes for CASSYRQNTEAFF.

J is TRBJ2-5 and V is TRBV6-4, with TRBD2 matching over 9 bases. This CDR3 spans 18 amino acids. V shed 2 bases, J shed 0 bases, and the junction held 10 bases outside the gene matches. The germline V gene has CDR1 MRHNA and CDR2 SNTAGT. The DNA of the CDR3 is TGTGCCAGCAGTGACCGGCGGACTAGCGACTTGTACCAAGAGACCCAGTACTTC. Translated, it gives CASSDRRTSDLYQETQYF.

The sample holds many counts of this clonotype. V and J are TRBV2 and TRBJ2-7; D not resolved. Looked up from germline, CDR1 is SNHLY and CDR2 is FYNNEI. Trimming cost V 7 bases and J 6 bases, with 19 bases left between them. The CDR3 sequence is 14 residues long. CDR3 coding DNA: TGTGCCAGCACCCTCGGTGGGCTTAGTAGCGAGCAGTACTTC. Translated, it gives CASTLGGLSSEQYF.

This clonotype was observed at least ten times. The chain recombines TRBV25-1 with TRBJ2-5, with 10 bases fitting TRBD2. V was clipped by 4 bases and J by 2 bases; unmatched bases: 4. Per the germline V gene, CDR1 is MGHDK and CDR2 is SYGVNS. The CDR3 covers 15 residues. CDR3: CASSGGTSEQETQYF. The CDR3, as DNA: TGTGCCAGCAGTGGGGGGACTAGCGAACAAGAGACCCAGTACTTC.